The clone carrying this T cell receptor beta chain was picked up many times. A much larger clone lies a single base off, so this may be a read error. This record comes from a study of immune characterization of retroperitoneal liposarcoma. MiXCR, run by TCRdb on the PCR reads, gives a single entry per CDR3 protein. The table records around 13,000 distinct CDR3 sequences, 47% of them present only once. This CDR3 is 14 amino acids long. The germline V gene encodes CDR1 MNHNY and CDR2 SVGAGI (reference sequence). The source of this sequence is a female donor with retroperitoneal liposarcoma. Sequencing was carried out using tumor tissue. J is TRBJ2-5 and V is TRBV6-6; possible D gene TRBD1, 6 bases. The assigned J gene may be wrong: the sequence end matches TRBJ2-7 better. In nucleotides, the CDR3 is TGTGCCAGCGTCTCTGGACAGATGAACGACGAGCAGTACTTC. Encoded protein: CASVSGQMNDEQYF.